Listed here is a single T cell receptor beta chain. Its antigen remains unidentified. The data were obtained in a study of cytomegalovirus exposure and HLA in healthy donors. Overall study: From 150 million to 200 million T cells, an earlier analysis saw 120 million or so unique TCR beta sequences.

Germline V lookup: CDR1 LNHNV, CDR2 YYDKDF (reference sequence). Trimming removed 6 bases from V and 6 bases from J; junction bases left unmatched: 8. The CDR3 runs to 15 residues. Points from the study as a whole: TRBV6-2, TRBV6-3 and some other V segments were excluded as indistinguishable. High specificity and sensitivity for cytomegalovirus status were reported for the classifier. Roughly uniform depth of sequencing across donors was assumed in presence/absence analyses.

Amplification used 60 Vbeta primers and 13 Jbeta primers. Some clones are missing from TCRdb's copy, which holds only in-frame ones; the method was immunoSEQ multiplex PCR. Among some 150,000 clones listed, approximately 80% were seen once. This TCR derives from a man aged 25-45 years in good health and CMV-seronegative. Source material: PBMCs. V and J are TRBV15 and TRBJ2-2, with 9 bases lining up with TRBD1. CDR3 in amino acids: CATRWGQGESGELFF. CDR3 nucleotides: TGTGCCACCAGGTGGGGACAGGGCGAATCCGGGGAGCTGTTTTTT.